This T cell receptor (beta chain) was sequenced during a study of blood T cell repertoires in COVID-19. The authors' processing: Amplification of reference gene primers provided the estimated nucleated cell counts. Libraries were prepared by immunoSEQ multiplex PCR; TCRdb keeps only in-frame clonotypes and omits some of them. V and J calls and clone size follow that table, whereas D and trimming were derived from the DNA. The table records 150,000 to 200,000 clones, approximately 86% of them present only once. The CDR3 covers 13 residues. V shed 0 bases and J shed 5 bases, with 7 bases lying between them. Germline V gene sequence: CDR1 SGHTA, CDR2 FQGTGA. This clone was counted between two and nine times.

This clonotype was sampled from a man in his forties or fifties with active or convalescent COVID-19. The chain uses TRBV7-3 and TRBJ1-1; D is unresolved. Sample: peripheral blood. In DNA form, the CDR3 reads TGTGCCAGCAGCTTAACGTATATGACTGAAGCTTTCTTT. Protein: CASSLTYMTEAFF. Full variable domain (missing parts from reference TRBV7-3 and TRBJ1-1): GAGVSQTPSNKVTEKGKYVELRCDPISGHTALYWYRQSLGQGPEFLIYFQGTGAADDSGLPNDRFFAVRPEGSVSTLKIQRTERGDSAVYLCASSLTYMTEAFFGQGTRLTVV.